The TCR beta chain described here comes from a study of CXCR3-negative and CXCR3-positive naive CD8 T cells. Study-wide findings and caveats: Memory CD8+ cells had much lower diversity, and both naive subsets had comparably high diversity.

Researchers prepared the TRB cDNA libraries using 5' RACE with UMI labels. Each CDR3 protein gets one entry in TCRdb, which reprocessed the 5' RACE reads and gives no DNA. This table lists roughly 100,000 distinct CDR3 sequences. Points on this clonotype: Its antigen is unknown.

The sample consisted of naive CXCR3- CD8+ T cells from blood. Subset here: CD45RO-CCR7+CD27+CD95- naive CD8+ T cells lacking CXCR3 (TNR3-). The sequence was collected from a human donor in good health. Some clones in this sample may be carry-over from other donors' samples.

The CDR3 sequence is CSARDILDGPYEQYF. The chain joins TRBV20-1 to TRBJ2-7. The germline CDR1 and CDR2 sequences are DFQATT and SNEGSKA (reference sequence). The CDR3 runs to 15 residues.